The T cell receptor beta chain under discussion was sequenced for a study of blood T cell repertoires in COVID-19. The table came from immunoSEQ multiplex PCR; TCRdb's copy has only in-frame clones and leaves some out. The data contain 150,000 to 180,000 clones, over 60% of them singletons. This TCR was recovered from a man at least 80 years old with acute or convalescent COVID-19. Specimen: peripheral blood.

The CDR3 nucleotides read TGCGCCAGCAGCCAAGATGTGGCCGGGGGACTGGGATCCGGGAACACCGGGGAGCTGTTTTTT. Translation: CASSQDVAGGLGSGNTGELFF. The chain uses TRBV4-3 and TRBJ2-2; TRBD2 might be the D (6 bases). This CDR3 has 21 amino acids. CDR1 LGHNA and CDR2 YSLEER come from the germline V gene. V lost 0 bases and J lost 1, with 24 bases in between.